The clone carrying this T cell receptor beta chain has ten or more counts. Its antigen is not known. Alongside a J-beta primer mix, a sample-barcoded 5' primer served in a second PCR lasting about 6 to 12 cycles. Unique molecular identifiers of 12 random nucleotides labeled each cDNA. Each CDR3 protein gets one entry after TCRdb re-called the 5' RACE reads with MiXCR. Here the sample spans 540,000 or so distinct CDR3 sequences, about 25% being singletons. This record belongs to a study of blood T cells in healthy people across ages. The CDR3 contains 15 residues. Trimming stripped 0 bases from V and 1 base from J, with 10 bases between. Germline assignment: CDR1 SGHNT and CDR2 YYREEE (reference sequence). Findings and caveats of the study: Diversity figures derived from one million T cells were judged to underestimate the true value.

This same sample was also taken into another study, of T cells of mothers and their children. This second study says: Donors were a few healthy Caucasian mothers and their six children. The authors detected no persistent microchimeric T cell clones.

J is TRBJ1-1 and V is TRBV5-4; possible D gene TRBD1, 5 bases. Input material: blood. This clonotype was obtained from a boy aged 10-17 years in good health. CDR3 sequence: CASSLGRGGNTEAFF. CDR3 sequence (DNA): TGTGCCAGCAGCTTGGGACGGGGCGGGAACACTGAAGCTTTCTTT.